This T cell receptor beta chain derives from a study of breast tumors, draining lymph nodes, adjacent tissues. This clonotype was seen repeatedly, ten times or more. TCRdb called the multiplex PCR reads again in MiXCR, with one record for every CDR3 protein. Here the sample spans some 140,000 distinct CDR3 sequences, 20% to 25% being singletons. Breast cancer patients provided tissue from their axillary draining lymph nodes. Sequenced: axillary lymph node tissue. The receptor was isolated from a female donor with breast cancer. Some clones in this sample may be carry-over from other donors' samples.

The CDR3, as DNA: TGTGCCAGCAGTCACAGGGGTCGAGAGACGACCCAGTACTTC. Encoded protein: CASSHRGRETTQYF. V is TRBV7-9 and J is TRBJ2-5, with 7 nucleotides matching TRBD1. The length of the CDR3 is 14 residues. Trimming at V came to 6 bases and at J to 7 bases, leaving 11 bases not matched to a gene. In germline, CDR1 is SEHNR, CDR2 FQNEAQ (reference sequence).